These 25 T cell receptor beta chains share one sample of origin, sequenced in a study of T-cell memory formation after mild COVID-19. TCRdb used MiXCR to reprocess the 5' RACE reads, holding one entry per CDR3 protein. The table shows some 320,000 distinct CDR3 sequences, with approximately 16% occurring only once. Sequencing was done on a sample of PBMCs or a T cell subset sorted from them (not recorded which). These receptor sequences come from a young man who had mild COVID-19 (a few samples of this study predate the infection). Cell type and time point are not known.

There are a few counts of this clonotype. This chain uses TRBV6-2 or TRBV6-3 with TRBJ2-7, with TRBD2 identical over 8 bases. CDR1 and CDR2 (germline): MNHEY, SVGEGT. The CDR3 is 12 residues long. With 6 bases clipped from V and 6 bases from J, the junction kept 4 bases outside the gene matches. The CDR3 protein is CASSRTSREQYF. The CDR3 bases are TGTGCCAGCAGCCGGACTAGCCGCGAGCAGTACTTC.

The V gene is TRBV20-1, the J gene TRBJ2-3; 7 bases align to TRBD2. Germline V gene sequence: CDR1 DFQATT, CDR2 SNEGSKA (reference sequence). There are 14 residues in the CDR3. V gave up 6 bases and J gave up 1 base; unmatched junction bases: 7. The CDR3 protein is CSARAGLGTDTQYF. CDR3 DNA: TGCAGTGCGCGAGCGGGGCTAGGCACAGATACGCAGTATTTT.

In this sample, this clonotype turned up a few times. The J gene is TRBJ2-1, the V gene TRBV9, with TRBD1 as a possible D gene (5 bases). CDR1 and CDR2 (germline): SGDLS, YYNGEE. This CDR3 comprises 15 residues. Trimming removed 3 bases at V and 0 bases at J, with 10 bases between. The CDR3 protein is CASSAHRSSYNEQFF. The CDR3 DNA sequence: TGTGCCAGCAGCGCCCACAGGAGCTCCTACAATGAGCAGTTCTTC. The whole variable domain, filled in from reference TRBV9 and TRBJ2-1, reads DSGVTQTPKHLITATGQRVTLRCSPRSGDLSVYWYQQSLDQGLQFLIQYYNGEERAKGNILERFSAQQFPDLHSELNLSSLELGDSALYFCASSAHRSSYNEQFFGPGTRLTVL.

The J gene is TRBJ1-6, the V gene TRBV4-1, with a tentative D call TRBD1 (6 bases). Per the germline V gene, CDR1 is MGHRA and CDR2 is YSYEKL. The CDR3 consists of 15 residues. The V end was cut by 3 bases, the J end by 3 bases, with 9 bases between. CDR3 nucleotide sequence: TGCGCCAGCAGCCAGGGGGCCGACTATAATTCACCCCTCCACTTT. Protein sequence: CASSQGADYNSPLHF.

Ten or more counts support this clonotype. The chain couples TRBV11-2 to TRBJ1-6, with D uncertain. The ends were cut back, 1 base at V and 8 bases at J, with 9 bases in the middle. Looked up from germline, CDR1 is SGHAT and CDR2 is FQNNGV. The CDR3 totals 14 residues. The CDR3 DNA reads TGTGCCAGCAGCTTAGTGGGGAGGGATTCACCCCTCCACTTT. Amino acid sequence: CASSLVGRDSPLHF.

This clonotype appeared a few times. V and J are TRBV12-3 or TRBV12-4 and TRBJ1-1; D remains ambiguous. V was pared by 3 bases and J by 4 bases, with 12 bases between. The CDR3 is made up of 14 amino acids. The CDR3 sequence: CASSFAGFGTEAFF. CDR3 nucleotides: TGTGCCAGCAGTTTCGCGGGTTTCGGCACTGAAGCTTTCTTT.

The CDR3 DNA follows: TGTGCCACCAGCAGAGTAGTGGGGCCCTCCGAGCAGTACTTC. This encodes CATSRVVGPSEQYF. The V gene is TRBV15, the J gene TRBJ2-7; weak D call: TRBD1 (5 bases). Deletions cut 1 base from V and 6 bases from J, with 13 bases between. The CDR3 runs 14 residues. Germline V lookup: CDR1 LNHNV, CDR2 YYDKDF (reference sequence).

The chain joins TRBV6-2 or TRBV6-3 to TRBJ2-7, with unresolved D. This CDR3 has 16 residues. The ends were cut back, 4 bases at V and 0 bases at J, with 16 bases in the middle. Germline CDR1 MNHEY, CDR2 SVGEGT. The CDR3 loop reads CASSSVRSSSSYEQYV. CDR3 coding DNA: TGTGCCAGCAGTTCCGTCAGGTCTTCGAGCTCCTACGAGCAGTACGTC.

This clonotype occurred a few times. V and J are TRBV27 and TRBJ2-7; 8 nucleotides line up with TRBD2. CDR1 and CDR2 (germline): MNHEY, SMNVEV (reference sequence). The V segment lost 0 bases and the J segment 4 bases; nucleotides outside the gene matches: 2. This CDR3 has 14 amino acids. DNA for the CDR3: TGTGCCAGCAGTTTATCCAGCGGGGGTTACGAGCAGTACTTC. It specifies CASSLSSGGYEQYF.

V gene TRBV5-1 combines with J gene TRBJ1-5; possible D gene TRBD1, 5 bases. This CDR3 has 16 residues. From germline, CDR1 is SGHRS and CDR2 YFSETQ. Trimming shortened V by 0 bases and J by 5 bases, and 15 bases separated the two germline ends. This chain's CDR3 is CASSLDPDRVDQPQHF. CDR3 DNA: TGCGCCAGCAGCTTGGACCCCGACAGAGTGGATCAGCCCCAGCATTTT. The full variable domain, completed using reference TRBV5-1 and TRBJ1-5, is KAGVTQTPRYLIKTRGQQVTLSCSPISGHRSVSWYQQTPGQGLQFLFEYFSETQRNKGNFPGRFSGRQFSNSRSEMNVSTLELGDSALYLCASSLDPDRVDQPQHFGDGTRLSIL.

The chain uses TRBV6-2 or TRBV6-3 and TRBJ1-1; perhaps TRBD1 as D (6 bases). The V end was cut by 7 bases, the J end by 5 bases, with 11 bases between. This CDR3 comprises 12 residues. Per the germline V gene, CDR1 is MNHEY and CDR2 is SVGEGT. The DNA of the CDR3 is TGTGCCAGCAACGGACAGACGACTGAAGCTTTCTTT. Translated: CASNGQTTEAFF.

The chain carries TRBV20-1 and TRBJ2-1; 9 bases are shared with TRBD2. Germline CDR1 DFQATT, CDR2 SNEGSKA (reference sequence). This CDR3 region has 15 residues. V dropped 1 base and J dropped 3; count of bases not matched to a gene: 4. CDR3 residues: CSARGSGGGYNEQFF. The CDR3 DNA sequence: TGCAGTGCTAGAGGTAGCGGGGGAGGCTACAATGAGCAGTTCTTC.

Many counts were recorded for this clonotype. This sequence joins TRBV7-2 and TRBJ2-1; tentative D call: TRBD2 (5 bases). CDR3 length equals 16 residues. The germline CDR1 and CDR2 sequences are SGHTA and FQGNSA. The ends were cut back, 1 base at V and 4 bases at J, with 14 bases in the middle. CDR3 residues: CASSLGGSRLYNEQFF. The CDR3 nucleotides read TGTGCCAGCAGCTTAGGCGGGTCCAGGCTATACAATGAGCAGTTCTTC.

CDR3: CASSQDLGTGNEKLFF. The DNA of the CDR3 is TGTGCCAGCAGCCAAGATCTAGGGACAGGGAATGAAAAACTGTTTTTT. The rearrangement uses TRBV3-1 and TRBJ1-4, with 9 nucleotides matching TRBD1. V dropped 0 bases and J dropped 5; count of bases not matched to a gene: 4. CDR1 and CDR2 (germline): LGHDT, YNNKEL (reference sequence). This CDR3 comprises 16 residues. Drawing the rest from reference TRBV3-1 and TRBJ1-4, the complete variable domain is DTAVSQTPKYLVTQMGNDKSIKCEQNLGHDTMYWYKQDSKKFLKIMFSYNNKELIINETVPNRFSPKSPDKAHLNLHINSLELGDSAVYFCASSQDLGTGNEKLFFGSGTQLSVL.

The chain recombines TRBV4-2 with TRBJ1-5; TRBD1 aligns across 7 bases. V shed 2 bases and J 4 bases; nucleotides not matched to a gene: 17. Germline lookup yields CDR1 LGHNA and CDR2 YNFKEQ. The length of the CDR3 is 19 residues. The CDR3 reads CASSQLDGQVVGANQPQHF. DNA for the CDR3: TGTGCCAGCAGCCAACTAGACGGACAGGTAGTGGGGGCGAATCAGCCCCAGCATTTT.

In its sample, this clonotype was seen a few times. The genes are TRBV4-2 and TRBJ2-3, with 8 bases aligning to TRBD2. The CDR3 is made up of 15 amino acids. Germline CDR1 LGHNA, CDR2 YNFKEQ. J was trimmed by 0 bases and V by 5 bases; bases with no gene match: 4. DNA of the CDR3: TGTGCCAGCAGCTCCCTAGCGGGTAGCACAGATACGCAGTATTTT. Its protein product is CASSSLAGSTDTQYF.

In its sample, this clonotype was seen once. This chain links TRBV20-1 with TRBJ2-3, with D maybe TRBD1 (6 bases). Trimming removed 3 bases at V and 5 bases at J, with 18 bases between. The germline gives CDR1 DFQATT, CDR2 SNEGSKA (reference sequence). This CDR3 comprises 15 residues. The CDR3 is CSASWGGGAVDTQYF. In nucleotides, the CDR3 is TGCAGTGCTAGTTGGGGTGGGGGCGCGGTAGATACGCAGTATTTT.

There are many counts of this clonotype. The chain joins TRBV12-3 or TRBV12-4 to TRBJ2-1; 14 positions match TRBD2. Germline trimming cut 3 bases from V and 8 bases from J; bases unmatched to any gene: 9. The CDR3 runs to 17 residues. CDR3 loop: CASSFRTSGGIRYEQFF. In DNA, the CDR3 is TGTGCCAGCAGTTTCCGGACTAGCGGGGGGATAAGGTATGAGCAGTTCTTC.

In this sample, this clonotype turned up a few times. A much larger clone lies one base from this, so it may be a read error. This sequence joins TRBV6-5 and TRBJ2-7; no clear D. With 2 bases removed from V and 3 bases from J, the gap between germline ends came to 2 bases. This CDR3 is 11 amino acids long. Germline V lookup: CDR1 MNHEY, CDR2 SVGAGI. In nucleotides, the CDR3 is TGTGCCAGCAGTTACATCTACGAGCAGTACTTC. This translates into CASSYIYEQYF.

J is TRBJ1-5 and V is TRBV12-3 or TRBV12-4; D is unresolved. The V gene lost 5 bases and the J gene lost 4 bases, with 12 bases spanning the gap. The CDR3 is made up of 14 amino acids. The CDR3 coding sequence is TGTGCCAGCAGTCAGCGCCTAATTAATCAGCCCCAGCATTTT. It yields the protein CASSQRLINQPQHF.

Here the CDR3 reads CSVHGTGYRDTQYF. Here the CDR3 DNA reads TGCAGCGTACACGGGACAGGGTATCGAGATACGCAGTATTTT. The chain uses TRBV29-1 and TRBJ2-3, with TRBD1 matching over 9 bases. From germline, CDR1 is SQVTM and CDR2 ANQGSEA. Trimming cost V 6 bases and J 5 bases; bases outside gene matches: 9. The CDR3 contains 14 residues.

The chain uses TRBV4-1 and TRBJ1-1, with D uncertain. CDR3 size: 13 residues. V lost 0 bases and J 7 bases, leaving 9 bases between the germline ends. Per the germline V gene, CDR1 is MGHRA and CDR2 is YSYEKL. The CDR3 sequence is CASSQDTGFEAFF. The DNA for the CDR3 is TGCGCCAGCAGCCAAGATACCGGTTTTGAAGCTTTCTTT.

The chain uses TRBV6-2 or TRBV6-3 and TRBJ1-1; no definite D call. CDR3 length: 14 amino acids. CDR1 is MNHEY and CDR2 is SVGEGT in the germline V gene. The ends were cut back, 9 bases at V and 2 bases at J, with 16 bases in the middle. The CDR3 region has the DNA TGTGCCAGTCTTGGACGAGGGCAAAACACTGAAGCTTTCTTT. This gives the protein CASLGRGQNTEAFF.

This clonotype has a handful of counts. The chain carries TRBV20-1 and TRBJ2-2; D gene ambiguous. V was trimmed by 6 bases and J by 1 base, leaving 9 bases between them. Germline V gene data show CDR1 as DFQATT and CDR2 as SNEGSKA (reference sequence). This CDR3 is 13 amino acids long. CDR3 DNA: TGCAGTGCCCCGCGGAGGAACACCGGGGAGCTGTTTTTT. The encoded protein is CSAPRRNTGELFF.

The V call is TRBV28, the J call TRBJ1-5; tentatively, D is TRBD1 (5 bases). Looked up from germline, CDR1 is MDHEN and CDR2 is SYDVKM. V lost 7 bases, J lost 3 bases, and 22 bases lay in between. The CDR3 length is 17 residues. The chain's CDR3 is CASISTRDFESNQPQHF. DNA of the CDR3: TGTGCCAGCATCTCAACCCGGGACTTTGAATCCAATCAGCCCCAGCATTTT.